A selection of T cell receptor beta chains follows, all from one sample in a study of response to subunit inactivated influenza vaccine. TCRdb analysed the RT-PCR reads with MiXCR anew, one entry per CDR3 protein. Here the sample spans 750,000 to 850,000 distinct CDR3 sequences, approximately 17% being singletons. The sequencing here drew on PBMCs from blood, taken about 5 days after vaccination. The origin of the receptors is a man aged 45-65 years who received an inactivated influenza vaccine. CDR3s include the opening cysteine and the closing phenylalanine or tryptophan. The D gene is left open where the match is weak. Clone size, where shown, is once, few, many, or a class for clones that have expanded.

NA,13,NA,TRBJ1-2,TRBV5-6,TGTGCCAGCAGCAAAGGGGAGAGGTATGGCTACACCTTC,CASSKGERYGYTF
NA,14,few,TRBJ1-3,TRBV10-3,TGTGCCATCAGTCATGGGACGGCGGGAAACACCATATATTTT,CAISHGTAGNTIYF
TRBD1,15,many,TRBJ2-7,TRBV6-1,TGTGCCAGCAGGCCAAAAAGGGACAGAACCTACGAGCAGTACTTC,CASRPKRDRTYEQYF
NA,13,few,TRBJ1-5,TRBV7-2,TGTGCCAGCGGCTCGGCAGCTCCAAGGCCCCAGCATTTT,CASGSAAPRPQHF
TRBD2,14,few,TRBJ2-1,TRBV7-2,TGTGCCAGCAGCGCAGACGGACTAGCTAATGAGCAGTTCTTC,CASSADGLANEQFF
NA,14,few,TRBJ2-1,TRBV9,TGTGCCAGCAGCGTAGCCTTGACAGACAATGAGCAGTTCTTC,CASSVALTDNEQFF
NA,14,few,TRBJ1-1,TRBV20-1,TGCAGTGCTACCCCCGTAACAGAGAACACTGAAGCTTTCTTT,CSATPVTENTEAFF
NA,13,few,TRBJ2-3,TRBV6-1,TGTGTCTTGGGGGCCCCTAGCACAGATACGCAGTATTTT,CVLGAPSTDTQYF
NA,16,NA,TRBJ1-5,TRBV20-1,TGCAGTGCTAGAGATCTAAGGACAGCCAGCAATCAGCCCCAGCATTTT,CSARDLRTASNQPQHF
NA,13,few,TRBJ2-7,TRBV28,TGTGCCAGCAGTTTAATGGGGCGCAACGAGCAGTACTTC,CASSLMGRNEQYF
TRBD1,15,NA,TRBJ1-5,TRBV7-8,TGTGCCAGCAGCCCTCGGACAGGGACGGTTCAGCCCCAGCATTTT,CASSPRTGTVQPQHF
TRBD2,13,NA,TRBJ2-7,TRBV20-1,TGCAGTGCTAGTACTAGCGGGAGCTACGAGCAGTACTTC,CSASTSGSYEQYF
NA,15,many,TRBJ1-3,TRBV10-3,TGTGCCATCAGTGAAGAAAGTAGGGTCGGAAACACCATATATTTT,CAISEESRVGNTIYF
NA,14,few,TRBJ2-7,TRBV20-1,TGCAGTGGCAGGGGCAGGTCGAGCTCCTACGAGCAGTACTTC,CSGRGRSSSYEQYF
TRBD2,17,few,TRBJ2-3,TRBV5-4,TGTGCCAGCAGGTATCGTGGTAGCGGGAGGAGTACAGATACGCAGTATTTT,CASRYRGSGRSTDTQYF
TRBD1,16,NA,TRBJ1-6,TRBV12-5,TGTGCTAGTGGTTTGCGGACAGGGACCCCGAATTCACCCCTCCACTTT,CASGLRTGTPNSPLHF
NA,13,few,TRBJ2-1,TRBV12-3/TRBV12-4,TGTGCCAGCAGGCCTAGCTCCTACAATGAGCAGTTCTTC,CASRPSSYNEQFF
NA,15,few,TRBJ2-1,TRBV7-2,TGTGCCAGCAGTAAAGGGGGGGGCGGCTACAATGAGCAGTTCTTC,CASSKGGGGYNEQFF
NA,15,few,TRBJ1-6,TRBV30,TGTGCCTGGAGTTTCGAGGGGAGATTTAATTCACCCCTCCACTTT,CAWSFEGRFNSPLHF
TRBD1,15,many,TRBJ2-5,TRBV29-1,TGCAGCAGGGACAGGGGGCTACTGTACATGAGGACCCAGTACTTC,CSRDRGLLYMRTQYF
NA,14,many,TRBJ2-2,TRBV5-1,TGTGCCAGCAGCCTACGCCAGAACACCGGGGAGCTGTTTTTT,CASSLRQNTGELFF
NA,13,few,TRBJ1-1,TRBV3-1,TGTGCCAGCAGCCAAGGGGTACAGGTCGAAGCTTTCTTT,CASSQGVQVEAFF
TRBD1,16,NA,TRBJ2-1,TRBV7-2,TGTGCCAGCAGCCGACGACCCGGGACAGGGGGCAATGAGCAGTTCTTC,CASSRRPGTGGNEQFF
TRBD2,15,NA,TRBJ2-7,TRBV20-1,TGCAGTGCCAGGGGCCCTAGCGGGAGTCTCCTCGAGCAGTACTTC,CSARGPSGSLLEQYF
NA,17,NA,TRBJ1-4,TRBV4-3,TGCGCCAGCAGCCAAGAATTAAGGAGGGAGGGGCATGAAAAACTGTTTTTT,CASSQELRREGHEKLFF
TRBD2,15,NA,TRBJ2-7,TRBV20-1,TGCAGTGCTAGAGGACTCGCGCGGGAGATATACGAGCAGTACTTC,CSARGLAREIYEQYF
NA,14,NA,TRBJ2-2,TRBV7-2,TGTGCCAGCAGCTTAGCGTCCTTCCCCGGGGAGCTGTTTTTT,CASSLASFPGELFF
NA,15,few,TRBJ2-7,TRBV7-9,TGTGCCAGCAGCTTAGTATTAGGACAGCCCTACGAGCAGTACTTC,CASSLVLGQPYEQYF
TRBD2,13,few,TRBJ2-1,TRBV20-1,TGCAGTCCTACTAGCGGGAGACGCAATGAGCAGTTCTTC,CSPTSGRRNEQFF
NA,13,few,TRBJ2-4,TRBV20-1,TGCAGTGCTCCCACTCCAGGGGCGGGCATTCAGTACTTC,CSAPTPGAGIQYF
NA,13,NA,TRBJ1-1,TRBV12-3/TRBV12-4,TGTGCCAGCAGTTTGATGGGGAGAACTGAAGCTTTCTTT,CASSLMGRTEAFF
TRBD1,13,many,TRBJ1-2,TRBV7-9,TGTGCCAGCAGCGGGACAGCGAACTATGGCTACACCTTC,CASSGTANYGYTF
TRBD1,15,NA,TRBJ2-2,TRBV4-3,TGCGCCAGCAGCCAAACCAGGGGGCGCACCGGGGAGCTGTTTTTT,CASSQTRGRTGELFF
TRBD2,13,NA,TRBJ2-7,TRBV28,TGTGCCAGCAGTCCCGGGAGGGTCTACGAGCAGTACTTC,CASSPGRVYEQYF
TRBD2,15,NA,TRBJ2-1,TRBV4-3,TGCGCCAGCAGCCAACTAGCGGGATATCCCAATGAGCAGTTCTTC,CASSQLAGYPNEQFF
NA,13,few,TRBJ1-2,TRBV7-2,TGTGCCAGCAGCTTAATGACAGAAACTGGCTACACCTTC,CASSLMTETGYTF
NA,15,NA,TRBJ1-3,TRBV7-2,TGTGCCAGCAGACTGGACGGGATATCTGGAAACACCATATATTTT,CASRLDGISGNTIYF
TRBD1,13,many,TRBJ1-2,TRBV29-1,TGCAGCGTTAGGGACAGGGGGAACTATGGCTACACCTTC,CSVRDRGNYGYTF
NA,14,few,TRBJ1-1,TRBV4-3,TGCGCCAGCAGCCGAGACAGCCTGAACACTGAAGCTTTCTTT,CASSRDSLNTEAFF
NA,14,many,TRBJ2-7,TRBV10-3,TGTGCCATCAGTCCGACAGATAGCTCCTACGAGCAGTACTTC,CAISPTDSSYEQYF
NA,15,NA,TRBJ2-5,TRBV5-4,TGTGCCAGCAGCTCCGACCCTGGGGGGAGCGAGACCCAGTACTTC,CASSSDPGGSETQYF
NA,13,NA,TRBJ2-5,TRBV5-1,TGCGCCAGCAGCTGGGCCCGAAAAGAGACCCAGTACTTC,CASSWARKETQYF